This TCR beta chain was identified during a study of blood T cell repertoires in COVID-19. Study-level background: The United States, Italy and Spain provided the acute and convalescent COVID-19 samples. T cells, B-cell-depleted T cells, or PBMCs provided the cDNA or gDNA that served as material.

With 2 bases removed from V and 7 bases from J, the gap between germline ends came to 12 bases. This CDR3 is 14 amino acids long. Germline V CDR1 and CDR2: SGHVS, FQNEAQ. In the original processing: Reference gene primer amplification in the assay estimated nucleated cell counts. Sequencing used immunoSEQ multiplex PCR; TCRdb keeps in-frame clones, though not all of them. That table is the source of V, J and clone size, and D and trimming were worked out from the DNA. The repertoire holds about 140,000 clones, more than 80% seen once, with roughly 10% in the top ten. J is TRBJ2-1 and V is TRBV7-8; D perhaps matches TRBD2 (7 bases). The sequenced sample was peripheral blood. This receptor was identified in a woman aged 80 or over in a cohort sampled during active or convalescent COVID-19. The CDR3 coding sequence is TGTGCCAGCAGCTTAACGGGGGGCCGGAATGAGCAGTTCTTC. Encoded protein: CASSLTGGRNEQFF.